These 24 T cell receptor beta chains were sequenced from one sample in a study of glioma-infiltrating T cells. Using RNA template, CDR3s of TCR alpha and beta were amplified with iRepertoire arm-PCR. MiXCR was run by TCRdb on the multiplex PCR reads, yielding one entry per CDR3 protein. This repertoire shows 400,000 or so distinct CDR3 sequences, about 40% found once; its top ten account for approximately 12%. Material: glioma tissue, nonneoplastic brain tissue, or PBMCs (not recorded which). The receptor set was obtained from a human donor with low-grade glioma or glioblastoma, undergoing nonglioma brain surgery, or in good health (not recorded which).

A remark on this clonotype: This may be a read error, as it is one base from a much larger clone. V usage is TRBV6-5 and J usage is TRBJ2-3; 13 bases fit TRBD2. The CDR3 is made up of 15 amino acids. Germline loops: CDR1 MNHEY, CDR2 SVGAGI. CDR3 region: CVSSILAGGADTQYF. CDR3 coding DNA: TGTGTCAGCAGTATACTAGCGGGAGGGGCAGATACGCAGTATTTT.

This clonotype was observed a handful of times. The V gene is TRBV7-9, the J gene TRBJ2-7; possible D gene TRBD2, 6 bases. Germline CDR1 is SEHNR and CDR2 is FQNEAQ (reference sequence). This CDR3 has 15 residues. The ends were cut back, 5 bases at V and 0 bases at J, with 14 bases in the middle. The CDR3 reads CASSRRGDFSYEQYF. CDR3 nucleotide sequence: TGTGCCAGCAGCCGAAGAGGGGACTTCTCCTACGAGCAGTACTTC.

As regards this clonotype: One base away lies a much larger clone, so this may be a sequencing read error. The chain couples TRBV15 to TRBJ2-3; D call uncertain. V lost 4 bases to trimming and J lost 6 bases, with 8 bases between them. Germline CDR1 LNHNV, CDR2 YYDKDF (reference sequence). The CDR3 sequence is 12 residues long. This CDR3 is CATSKVRDTQYF. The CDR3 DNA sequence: TGTGCCACCAGCAAAGTGAGGGATACGCAGTATTTT.

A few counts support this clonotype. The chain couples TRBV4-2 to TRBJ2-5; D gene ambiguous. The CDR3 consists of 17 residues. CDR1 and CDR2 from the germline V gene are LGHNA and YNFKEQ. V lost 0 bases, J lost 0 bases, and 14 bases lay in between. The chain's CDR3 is CASSQDKRDLYQETQYF. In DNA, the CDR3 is TGTGCCAGCAGCCAAGATAAACGCGACCTGTACCAAGAGACCCAGTACTTC.

CDR3 in amino acids: CASSPDRRERTDTQYF. The CDR3 nucleotides are TGTGCCAGCAGCCCGGACAGGCGGGAGAGGACAGATACGCAGTATTTT. The genes are TRBV27 and TRBJ2-3, with D possibly called TRBD1 or TRBD2 (7 bases each). V was trimmed by 6 bases and J by 3 bases, leaving 19 bases between them. Germline V gene data show CDR1 as MNHEY and CDR2 as SMNVEV (reference sequence). The CDR3 length is 16 residues.

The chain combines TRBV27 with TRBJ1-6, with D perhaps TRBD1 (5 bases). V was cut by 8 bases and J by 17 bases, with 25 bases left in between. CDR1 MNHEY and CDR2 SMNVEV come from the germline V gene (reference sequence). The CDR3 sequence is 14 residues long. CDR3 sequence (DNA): TGTGCCAGCGGGCCGGGACGGTTAAATTCACCTTTCCACTTT. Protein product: CASGPGRLNSPFHF.

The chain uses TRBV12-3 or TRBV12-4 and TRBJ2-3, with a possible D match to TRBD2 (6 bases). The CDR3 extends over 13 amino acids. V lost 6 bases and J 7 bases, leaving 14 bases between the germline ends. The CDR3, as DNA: TGTGCCAGCAGCCCCACTAGCTGGTATACGCAGTATTTT. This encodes CASSPTSWYTQYF.

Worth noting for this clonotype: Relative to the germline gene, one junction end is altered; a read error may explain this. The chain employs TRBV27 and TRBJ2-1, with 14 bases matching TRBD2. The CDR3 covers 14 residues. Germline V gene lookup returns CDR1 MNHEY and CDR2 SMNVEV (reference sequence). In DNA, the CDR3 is TGTGCCAGCAGTCCGACTAGCGGGAGGGGTGAGCAGTTATTC. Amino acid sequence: CASSPTSGRGEQLF.

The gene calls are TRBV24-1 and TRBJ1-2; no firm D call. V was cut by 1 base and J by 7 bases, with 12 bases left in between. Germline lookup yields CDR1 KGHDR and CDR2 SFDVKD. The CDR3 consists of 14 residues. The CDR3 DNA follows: TGTGCCACCAGTGATTTTCCAAGGGAGGTTGGCTACACCTTC. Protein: CATSDFPREVGYTF.

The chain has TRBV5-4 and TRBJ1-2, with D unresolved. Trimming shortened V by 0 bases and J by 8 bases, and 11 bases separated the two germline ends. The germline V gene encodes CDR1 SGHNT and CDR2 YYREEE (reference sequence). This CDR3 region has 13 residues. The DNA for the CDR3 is TGTGCCAGCAGCTTGGCCCGGGCTGGCGGCTACACCTTC. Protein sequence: CASSLARAGGYTF.

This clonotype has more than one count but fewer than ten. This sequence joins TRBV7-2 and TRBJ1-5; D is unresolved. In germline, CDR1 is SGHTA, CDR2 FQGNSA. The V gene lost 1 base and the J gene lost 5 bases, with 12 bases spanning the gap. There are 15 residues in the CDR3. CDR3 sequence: CASSLDLLGHQPQHF. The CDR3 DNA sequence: TGTGCCAGCAGCTTAGATTTATTAGGGCATCAGCCCCAGCATTTT. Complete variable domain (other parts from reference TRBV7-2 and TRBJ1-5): GAGVSQSPSNKVTEKGKDVELRCDPISGHTALYWYRQSLGQGLEFLIYFQGNSAPDKSGLPSDRFSAERTGGSVSTLTIQRTQQEDSAVYLCASSLDLLGHQPQHFGDGTRLSIL.

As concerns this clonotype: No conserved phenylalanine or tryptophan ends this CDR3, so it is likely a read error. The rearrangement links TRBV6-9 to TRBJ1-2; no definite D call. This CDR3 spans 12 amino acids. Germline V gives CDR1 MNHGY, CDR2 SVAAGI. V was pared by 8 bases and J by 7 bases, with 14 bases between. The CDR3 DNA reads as TGTGCCAGCGGTTTAGATCTCCGTGGCTACACCTTG. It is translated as CASGLDLRGYTL.

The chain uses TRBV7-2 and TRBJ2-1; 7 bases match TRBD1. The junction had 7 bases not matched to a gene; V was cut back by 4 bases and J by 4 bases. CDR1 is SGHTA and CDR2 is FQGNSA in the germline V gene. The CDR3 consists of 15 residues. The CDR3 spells CASSSRTGPYNEQFF. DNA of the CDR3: TGTGCCAGCAGCTCCCGGACAGGTCCTTACAATGAGCAGTTCTTC. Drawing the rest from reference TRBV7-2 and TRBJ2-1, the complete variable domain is GAGVSQSPSNKVTEKGKDVELRCDPISGHTALYWYRQSLGQGLEFLIYFQGNSAPDKSGLPSDRFSAERTGGSVSTLTIQRTQQEDSAVYLCASSSRTGPYNEQFFGPGTRLTVL.

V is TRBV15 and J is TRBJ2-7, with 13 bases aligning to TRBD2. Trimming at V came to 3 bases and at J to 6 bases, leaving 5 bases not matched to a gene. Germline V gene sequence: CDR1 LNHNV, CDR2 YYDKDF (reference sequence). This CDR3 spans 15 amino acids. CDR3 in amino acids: CATSRGLAGSPEQYF. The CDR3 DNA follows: TGTGCCACCAGCAGGGGACTAGCGGGATCCCCCGAGCAGTACTTC.

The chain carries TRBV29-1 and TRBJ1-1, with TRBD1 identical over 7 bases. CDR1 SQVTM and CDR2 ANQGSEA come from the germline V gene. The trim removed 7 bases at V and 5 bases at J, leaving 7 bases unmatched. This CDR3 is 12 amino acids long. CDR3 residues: CSANRGRTEAFF. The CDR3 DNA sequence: TGCAGCGCCAACAGGGGTCGTACTGAAGCTTTCTTT.

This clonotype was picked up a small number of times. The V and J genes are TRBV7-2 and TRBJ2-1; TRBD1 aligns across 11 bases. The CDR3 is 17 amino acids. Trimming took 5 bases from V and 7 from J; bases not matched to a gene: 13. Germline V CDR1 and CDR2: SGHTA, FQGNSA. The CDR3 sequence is CASSPVGTGGYLNEQFF. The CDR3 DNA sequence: TGTGCCAGCAGCCCCGTCGGGACAGGGGGGTACCTGAATGAGCAGTTCTTC.

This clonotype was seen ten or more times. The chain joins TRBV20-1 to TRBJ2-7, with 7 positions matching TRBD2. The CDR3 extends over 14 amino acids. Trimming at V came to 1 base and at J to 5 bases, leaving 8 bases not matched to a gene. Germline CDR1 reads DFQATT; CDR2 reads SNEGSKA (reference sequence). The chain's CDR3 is CSARGWEGLDEQYF. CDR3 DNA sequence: TGCAGTGCTAGAGGGTGGGAGGGCCTCGACGAGCAGTACTTC.

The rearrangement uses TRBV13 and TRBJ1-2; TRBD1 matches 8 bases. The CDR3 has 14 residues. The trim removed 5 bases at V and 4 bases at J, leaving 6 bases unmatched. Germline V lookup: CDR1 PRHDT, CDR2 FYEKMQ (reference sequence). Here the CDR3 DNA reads TGTGCCAGCAGCCGGGACAGGAATGCCTATGGCTACACCTTC. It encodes CASSRDRNAYGYTF.

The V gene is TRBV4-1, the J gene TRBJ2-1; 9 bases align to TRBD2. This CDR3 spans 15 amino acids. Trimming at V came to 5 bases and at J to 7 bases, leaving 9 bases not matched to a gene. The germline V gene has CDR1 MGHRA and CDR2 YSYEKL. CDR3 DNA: TGCGCCAGCAGCTATCCCGGGACTAGCATAAATGAGCAGTTCTTC. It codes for CASSYPGTSINEQFF.

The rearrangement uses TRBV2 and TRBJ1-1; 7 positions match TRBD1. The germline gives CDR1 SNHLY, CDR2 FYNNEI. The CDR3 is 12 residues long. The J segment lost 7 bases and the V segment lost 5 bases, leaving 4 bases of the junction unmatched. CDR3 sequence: CASSKRTGEAFF. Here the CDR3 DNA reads TGTGCCAGCAGTAAACGGACAGGTGAAGCTTTCTTT.

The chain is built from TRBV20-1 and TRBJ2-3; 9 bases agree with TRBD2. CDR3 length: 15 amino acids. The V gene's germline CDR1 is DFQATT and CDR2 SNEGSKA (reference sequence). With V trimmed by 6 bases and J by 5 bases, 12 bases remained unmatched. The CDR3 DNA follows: TGCAGTGCCCTCGAGGCGGGAGGGGTGCGAGATACGCAGTATTTT. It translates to CSALEAGGVRDTQYF.

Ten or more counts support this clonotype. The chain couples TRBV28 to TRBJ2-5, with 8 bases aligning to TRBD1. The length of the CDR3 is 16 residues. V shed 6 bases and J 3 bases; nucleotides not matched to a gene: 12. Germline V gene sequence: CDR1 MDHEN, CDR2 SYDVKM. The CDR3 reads CASRKTSWTGKETQYF. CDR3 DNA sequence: TGTGCCAGCAGGAAAACGAGCTGGACAGGGAAAGAGACCCAGTACTTC.

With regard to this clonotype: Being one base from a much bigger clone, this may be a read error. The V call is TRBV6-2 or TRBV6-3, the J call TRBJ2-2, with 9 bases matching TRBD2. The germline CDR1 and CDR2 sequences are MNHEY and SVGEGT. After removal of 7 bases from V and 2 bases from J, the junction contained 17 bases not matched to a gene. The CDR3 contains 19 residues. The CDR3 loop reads CASIRPSRGGAPNTGELFF. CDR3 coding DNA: TGTGCCAGCATACGACCTTCGCGGGGGGGCGCCCCAAACACCGGGGAGCTGTTTTTT.

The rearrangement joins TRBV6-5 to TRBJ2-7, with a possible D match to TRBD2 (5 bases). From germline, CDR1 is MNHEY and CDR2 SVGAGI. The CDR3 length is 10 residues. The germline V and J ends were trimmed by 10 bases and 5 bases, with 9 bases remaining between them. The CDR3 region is CAIGEHEQYF. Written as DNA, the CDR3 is TGTGCCATCGGGGAGCACGAGCAGTACTTC.